Presented here are 19 T cell receptor beta chains from one specimen sequenced in a study of shared clonotypes between healthy human individuals. This table comes from immunoSEQ multiplex PCR, and its TCRdb copy is limited to in-frame clones, with some not included. The sample has about 2 million clones; roughly 94% are singletons. The sample consisted of naive CD4+ T cells sorted from blood. Subset here: CD45RA+ positively selected. The source is a man younger than 35 in good health.

This chain uses TRBV6-1 with TRBJ1-2, with 8 bases lining up with TRBD1. Germline V gene sequence: CDR1 MNHNS, CDR2 SASEGT. This CDR3 has 13 amino acids. J gave up 4 bases and V 4 bases, and 2 bases lay outside the gene matches. CDR3 region: CASSGQGTYGYTF. Here the CDR3 DNA reads TGTGCCAGCAGTGGACAGGGGACCTATGGCTACACCTTC.

The chain couples TRBV18 to TRBJ1-1; D is unclear. CDR1 and CDR2 from the germline V gene are KGHSH and LQKENI. There are 12 residues in the CDR3. V gave up 2 bases and J gave up 3 bases, with 4 bases separating them. The CDR3, as DNA: TGTGCCAGCTCACCAGTAGACACTGAAGCTTTCTTT. Its protein product is CASSPVDTEAFF.

The chain uses TRBV27 and TRBJ1-3; 8 nucleotides agree with TRBD1. The trim removed 4 bases at V and 4 bases at J, leaving 3 bases unmatched. Germline CDR1 and CDR2: MNHEY and SMNVEV (reference sequence). The CDR3 contains 14 residues. CDR3 region: CASSYRGDGNTIYF. CDR3 coding DNA: TGTGCCAGCAGTTACAGGGGGGACGGAAACACCATATATTTT.

This chain links TRBV30 with TRBJ2-1; D is ambiguous. The CDR3 is made up of 24 amino acids. Germline V gives CDR1 GTSNPN, CDR2 SVGIG (reference sequence). V was shortened by 2 bases and J by 2 bases, with 40 bases between the two germline ends. CDR3 DNA sequence: TGTGCCTGGAGTCTCAATGTTCGTACCCCCCAAAGAACCCCGACTCATATACCCTACAATGAGCAGTTCTTC. This sequence encodes CAWSLNVRTPQRTPTHIPYNEQFF.

This clone was observed once. CDR3 region: CASRGRGSNTGELFF. In DNA, the CDR3 is TGTGCCAGCAGGGGCCGGGGTTCGAACACCGGGGAGCTGTTTTTT. The rearrangement joins TRBV7-2 to TRBJ2-2, with D tentatively TRBD2 (5 bases). V lost 6 bases, J lost 0 bases, and 11 bases lay in between. Germline lookup yields CDR1 SGHTA and CDR2 FQGNSA. The CDR3 loop spans 15 amino acids.

J is TRBJ2-5 and V is TRBV7-2, with D perhaps matching TRBD1 (5 bases). This CDR3 is 14 amino acids long. Germline V lookup: CDR1 SGHTA, CDR2 FQGNSA. V lost 3 bases and J lost 0, with 8 bases in between. In nucleotides, the CDR3 is TGTGCCAGCAGCTTCGACAGCTACCAAGAGACCCAGTACTTC. Translation gives CASSFDSYQETQYF. Full variable domain (missing parts from reference TRBV7-2 and TRBJ2-5): GAGVSQSPSNKVTEKGKDVELRCDPISGHTALYWYRQSLGQGLEFLIYFQGNSAPDKSGLPSDRFSAERTGGSVSTLTIQRTQQEDSAVYLCASSFDSYQETQYFGPGTRLLVL.

This chain connects TRBV7-9 to TRBJ1-4; the D gene is possibly TRBD1 (6 bases). This CDR3 has 14 residues. Trimming left V 5 bases short and J 0 bases short, with 7 bases between. Germline V gene data show CDR1 as SEHNR and CDR2 as FQNEAQ (reference sequence). The CDR3 DNA reads as TGTGCCAGCAGCACAGGGCCAACTAATGAAAAACTGTTTTTT. Protein product: CASSTGPTNEKLFF. The complete variable domain, with remaining parts taken from reference TRBV7-9 and TRBJ1-4, reads DTGVSQNPRHKITKRGQNVTFRCDPISEHNRLYWYRQTLGQGPEFLTYFQNEAQLEKSRLLSDRFSAERPKGSFSTLEIQRTEQGDSAMYLCASSTGPTNEKLFFGSGTQLSVL.

In regard to this clone: The identical CDR3 is also encoded by other nucleotide sequences in the sample. The V gene is TRBV5-1, the J gene TRBJ1-3; D uncertain. V lost 0 bases and J lost 3, with 10 bases in between. In germline, CDR1 is SGHRS, CDR2 YFSETQ. The CDR3 is 15 residues long. The CDR3 nucleotides read TGCGCCAGCAGCTTGGAAGGGTCGAGTGGAAACACCATATATTTT. Translating gives CASSLEGSSGNTIYF.

Of note for this clone: The sample has other DNA sequences that encode this CDR3 too. This chain connects TRBV5-1 to TRBJ1-1, with D unresolved. The germline V and J ends were trimmed by 0 bases and 8 bases, with 8 bases remaining between them. The germline gives CDR1 SGHRS, CDR2 YFSETQ. The CDR3 runs 12 residues. The CDR3 is CASSLGLGEAFF. In DNA, the CDR3 is TGCGCCAGCAGCTTGGGACTGGGAGAAGCTTTCTTT.

This clone has just one count. The V and J genes are TRBV4-1 and TRBJ2-5, with D unclear. This CDR3 is 13 amino acids long. CDR1 MGHRA and CDR2 YSYEKL come from the germline V gene. V was clipped by 4 bases and J by 5 bases, with 11 bases between them. The CDR3 spells CASSPPGLETQYF. The CDR3 region has the DNA TGCGCCAGCAGCCCCCCCGGTTTGGAGACCCAGTACTTC.

The chain combines TRBV4-1 with TRBJ2-2, with D tentatively TRBD1 (6 bases). CDR1 MGHRA and CDR2 YSYEKL come from the germline V gene. This CDR3 comprises 17 residues. With 0 bases removed from V and 1 base from J, the gap between germline ends came to 12 bases. Here the CDR3 DNA reads TGCGCCAGCAGCCAAGATAAGGGGGTAAAGAACACCGGGGAGCTGTTTTTT. The encoded protein is CASSQDKGVKNTGELFF.

Note on this clone: The identical CDR3 is also encoded by other nucleotide sequences in the sample. The chain combines TRBV11-2 with TRBJ2-3; 7 bases are shared with TRBD2. The germline CDR1 and CDR2 sequences are SGHAT and FQNNGV. The CDR3 spans 15 residues. The J segment lost 0 bases and the V segment lost 2 bases, leaving 2 bases of the junction unmatched. CDR3 sequence: CASSLNGRSTDTQYF. The CDR3 DNA is TGTGCCAGCAGCTTAAACGGGAGGAGCACAGATACGCAGTATTTT.

This sequence joins TRBV4-1 and TRBJ1-1, with D uncertain. This CDR3 spans 18 amino acids. Germline V gene data show CDR1 as MGHRA and CDR2 as YSYEKL. V shed 5 bases and J shed 0 bases, with 22 bases lying between them. DNA for the CDR3: TGCGCCAGCAGCAGGCGTAGTGGGGTGGATATGTTGAACACTGAAGCTTTCTTT. Translating it yields CASSRRSGVDMLNTEAFF.

Comment on this clone: The same CDR3 also results from other DNA sequences found in this sample. This chain connects TRBV9 to TRBJ1-1; no clear D. The CDR3 length is 14 residues. Trimming took off 0 bases at V and 1 base at J, with 7 bases between the two ends. CDR1 SGDLS and CDR2 YYNGEE come from the germline V gene. This CDR3 is CASSVAAENTEAFF. CDR3 nucleotide sequence: TGTGCCAGCAGCGTAGCGGCGGAGAACACTGAAGCTTTCTTT. Drawing the rest from reference TRBV9 and TRBJ1-1, the complete variable domain is DSGVTQTPKHLITATGQRVTLRCSPRSGDLSVYWYQQSLDQGLQFLIQYYNGEERAKGNILERFSAQQFPDLHSELNLSSLELGDSALYFCASSVAAENTEAFFGQGTRLTVV.

The J gene is TRBJ2-7, the V gene TRBV27; the D gene is possibly TRBD1 (5 bases). The CDR3 spans 17 residues. Germline CDR1 is MNHEY and CDR2 is SMNVEV (reference sequence). Trimming removed 4 bases at V and 1 base at J, with 20 bases between. CDR3 sequence: CASSSPPGRGPSYEQYF. In nucleotides, the CDR3 is TGTGCCAGCAGTTCTCCCCCAGGAAGGGGCCCTTCCTACGAGCAGTACTTC.

The chain combines TRBV5-1 with TRBJ2-7; no reliable D call. CDR3 size: 15 residues. Germline values: CDR1 SGHRS, CDR2 YFSETQ. The V and J ends lost 0 bases and 3 bases respectively, with 13 bases between them. CDR3 protein: CASSLAGSGDYEQYF. Here the CDR3 DNA reads TGCGCCAGCAGCTTGGCCGGGTCCGGTGACTACGAGCAGTACTTC. The entire variable domain, with the rest obtained from reference TRBV5-1 and TRBJ2-7, is as follows: KAGVTQTPRYLIKTRGQQVTLSCSPISGHRSVSWYQQTPGQGLQFLFEYFSETQRNKGNFPGRFSGRQFSNSRSEMNVSTLELGDSALYLCASSLAGSGDYEQYFGPGTRLTVT.

The chain uses TRBV5-6 and TRBJ2-6; tentatively, D is TRBD1 or TRBD2 (6 bases each). The CDR3 spans 17 residues. The germline CDR1 and CDR2 sequences are SGHDT and YYEEEE. V was shortened by 2 bases and J by 2 bases, with 14 bases between the two germline ends. This CDR3 reads CASSFNRAGTGANVLTF. The CDR3 bases are TGTGCCAGCAGCTTTAACAGGGCGGGAACTGGGGCCAACGTCCTGACTTTC.

V and J are TRBV6-5 and TRBJ1-5; D call uncertain. Per the germline V gene, CDR1 is MNHEY and CDR2 is SVGAGI. This CDR3 has 14 residues. The V and J ends lost 5 bases and 7 bases respectively, with 15 bases between them. Written as DNA, the CDR3 is TGTGCCAGCAGTGAGACGGAACGGGGACAGCCCCAGCATTTT. Residues: CASSETERGQPQHF.

The chain uses TRBV15 and TRBJ2-4, with 7 bases matching TRBD1. This CDR3 contains 15 residues. Germline trimming cut 3 bases from V and 3 bases from J; bases unmatched to any gene: 5. Germline lookup yields CDR1 LNHNV and CDR2 YYDKDF (reference sequence). CDR3 DNA sequence: TGTGCCACCAGCAGCCGCCGGGACAGCAAAAACATTCAGTACTTC. This codes for CATSSRRDSKNIQYF.